This T cell receptor (beta chain) emerged from a study of blood T cell repertoires in COVID-19. Per the original data handling: Reference gene primer amplification yielded estimated nucleated cell counts. The protocol was immunoSEQ multiplex PCR, while the TCRdb copy is restricted to in-frame clones and leaves out a portion. The V and J calls and clone size were taken over from that table, and D and trimming were inferred from the DNA. This sample has 150,000 to 200,000 clones; under 90% occur once, and the top ten carry around 15%. The CDR3 is 16 amino acids. Per the germline V gene, CDR1 is SQVTM and CDR2 is ANQGSEA. Trimming pared 5 bases from V and 3 bases from J, leaving 20 bases between.

The sequence was obtained from a man aged 30 to 39 with active or convalescent COVID-19. This chain joins TRBV29-1 and TRBJ2-4, with a tentative D call TRBD1 (5 bases). Sequenced sample: peripheral blood. The CDR3 nucleotides are TGCAGCGTTTCCTCGCCTACCATGGGGCGCAAAAACATTCAGTACTTC. Its protein is CSVSSPTMGRKNIQYF. The variable domain in full, completed from reference TRBV29-1 and TRBJ2-4, reads SAVISQKPSRDICQRGTSLTIQCQVDSQVTMMFWYRQQPGQSLTLIATANQGSEATYESGFVIDKFPISRPNLTFSTLTVSNMSPEDSSIYLCSVSSPTMGRKNIQYFGAGTRLSVL.